The 10 T cell receptor beta chains reported below all come from one sample, sequenced in a study of blood T cell repertoires in COVID-19. Some clones are missing from TCRdb's copy, which holds only in-frame ones; the method was immunoSEQ multiplex PCR. The sample holds around 150,000 clones, over 60% seen once. The sample consisted of peripheral blood. These receptor sequences come from a woman older than 75 with acute or convalescent COVID-19.

This clone has a handful of counts. This chain joins TRBV19 and TRBJ1-2; 8 positions agree with TRBD1. From germline, CDR1 is LNHDA and CDR2 SQIVND (reference sequence). This CDR3 region has 12 residues. J gave up 7 bases and V 3 bases, and 1 base lay outside the gene matches. Written as DNA, the CDR3 is TGTGCCAGTAGTATTGGGACAGGTGGCTACACCTTC. The encoded protein is CASSIGTGGYTF. Drawing the rest from reference TRBV19 and TRBJ1-2, the complete variable domain is DGGITQSPKYLFRKEGQNVTLSCEQNLNHDAMYWYRQDPGQGLRLIYYSQIVNDFQKGDIAEGYSVSREKKESFPLTVTSAQKNPTAFYLCASSIGTGGYTFGSGTRLTVV.

The rearrangement links TRBV9 to TRBJ2-3, with TRBD2 as a possible D gene (6 bases). This CDR3 has 16 amino acids. V was shortened by 0 bases and J by 0 bases, with 11 bases between the two germline ends. Germline V lookup: CDR1 SGDLS, CDR2 YYNGEE. The CDR3 DNA follows: TGTGCCAGCAGCGTAGGGCTAGCGAAAAGCACAGATACGCAGTATTTT. Translating gives CASSVGLAKSTDTQYF. Supplemented by reference TRBV9 and TRBJ2-3, the full variable domain reads DSGVTQTPKHLITATGQRVTLRCSPRSGDLSVYWYQQSLDQGLQFLIQYYNGEERAKGNILERFSAQQFPDLHSELNLSSLELGDSALYFCASSVGLAKSTDTQYFGPGTRLTVL.

The chain carries TRBV18 and TRBJ2-1, with D perhaps TRBD2 (6 bases). Looked up from germline, CDR1 is KGHSH and CDR2 is LQKENI. The CDR3 has 16 amino acids. V was clipped by 0 bases and J by 5 bases, with 14 bases between them. The CDR3 region is CASSPPERTNDNEQFF. CDR3 sequence (DNA): TGTGCCAGCTCACCACCTGAGCGGACTAACGACAATGAGCAGTTCTTC.

The chain has TRBV2 and TRBJ1-5; 9 bases agree with TRBD1. Germline CDR1 is SNHLY and CDR2 is FYNNEI. The V and J ends lost 3 bases and 2 bases, in that order; junction bases with no gene match: 5. CDR3 size: 16 residues. Here the CDR3 DNA reads TGTGCCAGCAGTGACTCTACAGGGGGCGGCAATCAGCCCCAGCATTTT. It is translated as CASSDSTGGGNQPQHF.

This chain links TRBV14 with TRBJ1-1, with 9 nucleotides matching TRBD1. CDR1 and CDR2 from the germline V gene are SGHDN and FVKESK. This CDR3 spans 15 amino acids. The V segment lost 4 bases and the J segment 0 bases; nucleotides outside the gene matches: 3. CDR3 amino acids: CASSPGQGMNTEAFF. The CDR3 DNA sequence: TGTGCCAGCAGCCCCGGACAGGGGATGAACACTGAAGCTTTCTTT.

This clone was detected once. The rearrangement links TRBV4-1 to TRBJ2-3; D uncertain. CDR1 and CDR2 (germline): MGHRA, YSYEKL. The CDR3 runs to 19 residues. The ends were cut back, 4 bases at V and 1 base at J, with 24 bases in the middle. CDR3 sequence (DNA): TGCGCCAGCAGCCCCCTACCCCCGACTCGCAGCTTGGGCACAGATACGCAGTATTTT. Translating it yields CASSPLPPTRSLGTDTQYF.

The J gene is TRBJ1-5, the V gene TRBV18; a weak D match, TRBD1 (5 bases). V lost 2 bases and J lost 4, with 18 bases in between. The CDR3 contains 17 residues. Germline V lookup: CDR1 KGHSH, CDR2 LQKENI. The CDR3 is CASSPNPGAGPNQPQHF. The CDR3 region has the DNA TGTGCCAGCTCACCAAACCCGGGAGCAGGGCCGAATCAGCCCCAGCATTTT.

This chain connects TRBV18 to TRBJ1-4, with 9 bases identical to TRBD1. Per the germline V gene, CDR1 is KGHSH and CDR2 is LQKENI. V lost 6 bases, J lost 6 bases, and 11 bases stayed unmatched. The CDR3 covers 16 residues. The CDR3 DNA follows: TGTGCCAGCTCGCAGGACCGGGACAGGGTGTATGAAAAACTGTTTTTT. This gives the protein CASSQDRDRVYEKLFF.

The sample holds a few counts of this clone. This sequence joins TRBV5-5 and TRBJ2-7, with 8 nucleotides matching TRBD1. V trimming: 4 bases; J trimming: 2 bases; junction bases outside the gene matches: 5. The CDR3 is 14 amino acids. Looked up from germline, CDR1 is SGHKS and CDR2 is YYEKEE (reference sequence). The CDR3 DNA is TGTGCCAGCAGCGCGGGACAGGAAACCTACGAGCAGTACTTC. Its translation is CASSAGQETYEQYF.

The V call is TRBV9, the J call TRBJ1-4; no definite D call. V gave up 0 bases and J gave up 5 bases, with 11 bases separating them. The CDR3 has 15 amino acids. Germline loops: CDR1 SGDLS, CDR2 YYNGEE. The chain's CDR3 is CASSVGAQLNEKLFF. CDR3 coding DNA: TGTGCCAGCAGCGTAGGGGCACAGTTAAATGAAAAACTGTTTTTT.